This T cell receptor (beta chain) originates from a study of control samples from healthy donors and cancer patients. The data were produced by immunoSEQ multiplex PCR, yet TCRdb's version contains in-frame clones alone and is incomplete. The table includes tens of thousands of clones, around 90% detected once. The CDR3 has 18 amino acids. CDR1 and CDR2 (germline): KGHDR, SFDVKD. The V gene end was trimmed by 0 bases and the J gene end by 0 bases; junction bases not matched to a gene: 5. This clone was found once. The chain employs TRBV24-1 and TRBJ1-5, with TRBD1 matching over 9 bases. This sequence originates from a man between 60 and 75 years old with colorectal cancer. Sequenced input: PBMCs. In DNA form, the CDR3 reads TGTGCCACCAGTGATTTGGGGGACAGGGCTTATAGCAATCAGCCCCAGCATTTT. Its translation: CATSDLGDRAYSNQPQHF.